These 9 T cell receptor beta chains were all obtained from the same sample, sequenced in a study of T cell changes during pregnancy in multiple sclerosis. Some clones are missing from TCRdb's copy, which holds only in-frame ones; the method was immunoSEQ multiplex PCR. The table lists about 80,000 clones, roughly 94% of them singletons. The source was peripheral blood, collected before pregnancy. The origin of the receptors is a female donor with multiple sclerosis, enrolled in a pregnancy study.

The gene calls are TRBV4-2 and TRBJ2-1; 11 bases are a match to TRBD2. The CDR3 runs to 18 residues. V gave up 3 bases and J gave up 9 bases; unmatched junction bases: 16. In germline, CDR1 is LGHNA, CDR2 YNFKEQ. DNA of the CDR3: TGTGCCAGCAGCCAGGAGGGACTAGCGGCACTGGGTTTAGGTGAGCAGTTCTTC. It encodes CASSQEGLAALGLGEQFF.

CDR3 DNA sequence: TGTGCCAGCTCACCACGGCGGGGGGGCAATGAGCAGTTCTTC. This sequence encodes CASSPRRGGNEQFF. The V and J genes are TRBV18 and TRBJ2-1; 9 positions match TRBD2. The CDR3 covers 14 residues. With V trimmed by 1 base and J by 6 bases, 1 base remained unmatched. CDR1 is KGHSH and CDR2 is LQKENI in the germline V gene. Full variable domain (rest looked up from reference TRBV18 and TRBJ2-1): NAGVMQNPRHLVRRRGQEARLRCSPMKGHSHVYWYRQLPEEGLKFMVYLQKENIIDESGMPKERFSAEFPKEGPSILRIQQVVRGDSAAYFCASSPRRGGNEQFFGPGTRLTVL.

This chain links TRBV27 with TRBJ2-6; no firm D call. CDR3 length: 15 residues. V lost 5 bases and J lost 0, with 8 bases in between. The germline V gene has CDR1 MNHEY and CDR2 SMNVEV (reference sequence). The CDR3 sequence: CASSLLYSGANVLTF. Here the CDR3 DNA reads TGTGCCAGCAGTCTACTTTACTCTGGGGCCAACGTCCTGACTTTC.

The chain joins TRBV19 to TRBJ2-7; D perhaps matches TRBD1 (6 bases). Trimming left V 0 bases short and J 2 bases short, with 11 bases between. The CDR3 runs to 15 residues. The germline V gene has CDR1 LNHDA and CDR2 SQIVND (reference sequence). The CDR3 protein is CASSIDSGQPYEQYF. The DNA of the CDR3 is TGTGCCAGTAGTATAGATTCAGGACAGCCCTACGAGCAGTACTTC.

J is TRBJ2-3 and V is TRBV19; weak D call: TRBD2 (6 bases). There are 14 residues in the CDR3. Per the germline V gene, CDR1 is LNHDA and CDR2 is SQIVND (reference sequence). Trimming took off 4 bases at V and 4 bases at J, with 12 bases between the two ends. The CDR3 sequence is CASSRGEQADTQYF. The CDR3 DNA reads TGTGCCAGTAGTAGGGGGGAGCAAGCAGATACGCAGTATTTT.

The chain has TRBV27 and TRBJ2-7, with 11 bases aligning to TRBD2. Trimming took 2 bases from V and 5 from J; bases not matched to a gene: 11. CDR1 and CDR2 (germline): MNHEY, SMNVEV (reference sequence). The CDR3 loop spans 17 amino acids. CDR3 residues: CASSLGLAGGLSDEQYF. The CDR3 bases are TGTGCCAGCAGTTTAGGTCTAGCGGGGGGCCTCAGCGACGAGCAGTACTTC.

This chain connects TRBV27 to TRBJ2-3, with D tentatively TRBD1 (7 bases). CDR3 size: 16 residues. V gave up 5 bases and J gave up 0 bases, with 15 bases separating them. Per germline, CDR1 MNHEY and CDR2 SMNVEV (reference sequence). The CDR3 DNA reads TGTGCCAGCAGTCTCCTCAGGGGGGCTAGCACAGATACGCAGTATTTT. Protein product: CASSLLRGASTDTQYF.

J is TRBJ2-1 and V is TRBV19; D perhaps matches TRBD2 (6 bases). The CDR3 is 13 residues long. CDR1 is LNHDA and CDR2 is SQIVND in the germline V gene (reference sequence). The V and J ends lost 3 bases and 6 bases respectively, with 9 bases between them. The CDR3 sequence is CASSILASNEQFF. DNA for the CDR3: TGTGCCAGTAGTATCCTAGCGAGCAATGAGCAGTTCTTC.

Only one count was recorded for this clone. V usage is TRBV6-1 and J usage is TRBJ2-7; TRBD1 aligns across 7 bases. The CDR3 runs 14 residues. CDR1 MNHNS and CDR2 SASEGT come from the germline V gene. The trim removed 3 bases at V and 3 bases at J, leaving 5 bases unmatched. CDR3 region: CASSDRDRYYEQYF. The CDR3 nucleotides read TGTGCCAGCAGTGACCGGGACAGATACTACGAGCAGTACTTC.